These T cell receptor beta chains were read from a single sample in a study of blood T cell repertoires in COVID-19. Sequencing was performed with immunoSEQ multiplex PCR; in TCRdb, only in-frame clones are kept and a portion is missing. The sample has approximately 200,000 clones, about nine tenths seen once. Sequencing was performed on PBMCs or T cells enriched from blood (not recorded which). Receptors were obtained from a woman aged 30 to 39 who had recovered from COVID-19. Each CDR3 is given with its conserved first and last residue. Fields, in order: J gene, V gene, clone size, D gene, CDR3 DNA, CDR3 protein. A D gene is named only where the DNA matches it firmly. Clone size, where shown, is once, few, many, or a class for clones that have expanded.

J: TRBJ1-2
V: TRBV6-1
size: NA
D: NA
DNA: TGTGCCAGCAGTGAACTTGGGGGAGGTTTGGGCTACACCTTC
CDR3: CASSELGGGLGYTF

J: TRBJ1-4
V: TRBV18
size: NA
D: NA
DNA: TGTGCCAGCTCACTGAATGCGGGGGATACTAATGAAAAACTGTTTTTT
CDR3: CASSLNAGDTNEKLFF

J: TRBJ2-7
V: TRBV19
size: NA
D: NA
DNA: TGTGCCAGTAGTGCTAATACAGGCCTCACGGACGAGCAGTACTTC
CDR3: CASSANTGLTDEQYF

J: TRBJ1-2
V: TRBV7-2
size: NA
D: NA
DNA: TGTGCCAGCAGCTTAAGGGGGGGATCCTATGGCTACACCTTC
CDR3: CASSLRGGSYGYTF

J: TRBJ1-6
V: TRBV7-2
size: NA
D: TRBD1
DNA: TGTGCCAGCAGCTTAGGGACAGGGGTGAATTCACCCCTCCACTTT
CDR3: CASSLGTGVNSPLHF

J: TRBJ1-4
V: TRBV29-1
size: NA
D: TRBD1
DNA: TGCAGCGGACAGGGCTTAAATGAAAAACTGTTTTTT
CDR3: CSGQGLNEKLFF

J: TRBJ1-3
V: TRBV6-6
size: NA
D: NA
DNA: TGTGCCAGCAGTTACCCCCAGACGGGGGGAAACACCATATATTTT
CDR3: CASSYPQTGGNTIYF

J: TRBJ2-7
V: TRBV6-5
size: NA
D: NA
DNA: TGTGCCAGCAGTTACGGAGGCGGCCCTTACGAGCAGTACTTC
CDR3: CASSYGGGPYEQYF

J: TRBJ2-1
V: TRBV12-5
size: NA
D: TRBD2
DNA: TGTGCTAGTGACTTACTTTTAGCGGGGCACTACAATGAGCAGTTCTTC
CDR3: CASDLLLAGHYNEQFF

J: TRBJ1-2
V: TRBV13
size: NA
D: TRBD1
DNA: TGTGCCAGCAGCTTAGGGTCGGGACAGTTTAACTATGGCTACACCTTC
CDR3: CASSLGSGQFNYGYTF

J: TRBJ1-6
V: TRBV3-1/TRBV3-2
size: NA
D: NA
DNA: TGTGCCAGCAGCCAAGTTGTAGGGGGTAATTCACCCCTCCACTTT
CDR3: CASSQVVGGNSPLHF

J: TRBJ1-1
V: TRBV11-3
size: few
D: NA
DNA: TGTGCCAGCAGCTCGCGGGGGGGCTCGAGCACTGAAGCTTTCTTT
CDR3: CASSSRGGSSTEAFF

J: TRBJ1-2
V: TRBV9
size: NA
D: NA
DNA: TGTGCCAGCACCAGGGGCGGAGTCTATGGCTACACCTTC
CDR3: CASTRGGVYGYTF

J: TRBJ1-2
V: TRBV5-1
size: NA
D: TRBD1
DNA: TGCGCCAGCAGCTTGGTAGGACAGGGGGCAAGGGGCTACACCTTC
CDR3: CASSLVGQGARGYTF

J: TRBJ2-7
V: TRBV9
size: NA
D: NA
DNA: TGTGCCAGCAGCGTAGACAGGGTCGTCCACGAGCAGTACTTC
CDR3: CASSVDRVVHEQYF

J: TRBJ2-1
V: TRBV4-3
size: NA
D: NA
DNA: TGCGCCAGCAGCTCGGACTCGAGCTCCTACAATGAGCAGTTCTTC
CDR3: CASSSDSSSYNEQFF

J: TRBJ1-1
V: TRBV12-5
size: NA
D: NA
DNA: TGTGCTAGTGGCCGGGGGAACACTGAAGCTTTCTTT
CDR3: CASGRGNTEAFF

J: TRBJ1-2
V: TRBV7-9
size: NA
D: NA
DNA: TGTGCCAGCCGAGGAGCCGACTATGGCTACACCTTC
CDR3: CASRGADYGYTF

J: TRBJ2-3
V: TRBV18
size: NA
D: TRBD2
DNA: TGTGCCAGCTCAAGTTCGGCGGGGGATCCCGATACGCAGTATTTT
CDR3: CASSSSAGDPDTQYF

J: TRBJ1-2
V: TRBV15
size: NA
D: NA
DNA: TGTGCCACCAGCAGCGCTAGGGGGAACTATGGCTACACCTTC
CDR3: CATSSARGNYGYTF

J: TRBJ1-1
V: TRBV5-5
size: NA
D: TRBD1
DNA: TGTGCCAGCAGCTTTCTTACAGGGGGCGGTAGCCCTGAAGCTTTCTTT
CDR3: CASSFLTGGGSPEAFF

J: TRBJ1-4
V: TRBV9
size: NA
D: TRBD1
DNA: TGTGCCAGCAGCGTAGCAGTTACCACCGGGACAGGGGATGGGAATGAAAAACTGTTTTTT
CDR3: CASSVAVTTGTGDGNEKLFF

J: TRBJ2-7
V: TRBV5-1
size: NA
D: TRBD2
DNA: TGCGCCAGCAGCTTGGGACTAGCGGGAGAGTACGAGCAGTACTTC
CDR3: CASSLGLAGEYEQYF

J: TRBJ2-1
V: TRBV12-3/TRBV12-4
size: NA
D: NA
DNA: TGTGCCAGCAACCCAGGAGGGTGGAATGAGCAGTTCTTC
CDR3: CASNPGGWNEQFF

J: TRBJ2-7
V: TRBV6-5
size: NA
D: NA
DNA: TGTGCCAGCAGGACACTTACCACCTACGAGCAGTACTTC
CDR3: CASRTLTTYEQYF

J: TRBJ1-6
V: TRBV7-9
size: NA
D: TRBD1
DNA: TGTGCCAGCAACTTACAGGGGCCTTCACCCCTCCACTTT
CDR3: CASNLQGPSPLHF

J: TRBJ1-3
V: TRBV7-6
size: NA
D: TRBD1
DNA: TGTGCCAGCAGCTTAGCCGGACAGGGGAGCTCTGGAAACACCATATATTTT
CDR3: CASSLAGQGSSGNTIYF

J: TRBJ2-2
V: TRBV30
size: NA
D: TRBD1
DNA: TGTGCCTGGAGTGGGGGGACAGGGCGACGTGAGCTGTTTTTT
CDR3: CAWSGGTGRRELFF

J: TRBJ1-6
V: TRBV7-3
size: NA
D: NA
DNA: TGTGCCAGCAGCCCACAGGGAAATTCACCCCTCCACTTT
CDR3: CASSPQGNSPLHF

J: TRBJ1-2
V: TRBV7-8
size: NA
D: TRBD1
DNA: TGTGCCAGCAGCTTAGCCGCCAGGGGGACGGTCTATGGCTACACCTTC
CDR3: CASSLAARGTVYGYTF

J: TRBJ2-3
V: TRBV7-2
size: few
D: TRBD2
DNA: TGTGCCAGCAGCTTAGTCAGGGAGGGGGATACGCAGTATTTT
CDR3: CASSLVREGDTQYF

J: TRBJ1-2
V: TRBV4-2
size: NA
D: TRBD1
DNA: TGTGCCAGCAGCCAACGACAGGGCTCTCTCTATGGCTACACCTTC
CDR3: CASSQRQGSLYGYTF

J: TRBJ1-6
V: TRBV12-3/TRBV12-4
size: NA
D: NA
DNA: TGTGCCAGCAGTTACACTAGGGATTCACCCCTCCACTTT
CDR3: CASSYTRDSPLHF

J: TRBJ1-1
V: TRBV4-1
size: NA
D: NA
DNA: TGCGCCAGCAGCCATCCTGCGGGCTGGGCTGAAGCTTTCTTT
CDR3: CASSHPAGWAEAFF

J: TRBJ1-1
V: TRBV27
size: NA
D: NA
DNA: TGTGCCAGCAGTTCCGAGGGCGCTGAAGCTTTCTTT
CDR3: CASSSEGAEAFF

J: TRBJ2-1
V: TRBV9
size: NA
D: NA
DNA: TGTGCCAGCAGCAGCGCGGGCATTTCCTACAATGAGCAGTTCTTC
CDR3: CASSSAGISYNEQFF

J: TRBJ2-7
V: TRBV25-1
size: NA
D: TRBD1
DNA: TGTGCCACCCGACAGGGGGCAATGCGAGAGCAGTACTTC
CDR3: CATRQGAMREQYF

J: TRBJ2-1
V: TRBV7-3
size: once
D: TRBD2
DNA: TGTGCCAGCAGCTTGGGGCTAGCGGGAGGCTATGAGCAGTTCTTC
CDR3: CASSLGLAGGYEQFF

J: TRBJ2-1
V: TRBV15
size: NA
D: TRBD1
DNA: TGTGCCACCAGCACGGGACAGGGTGGGGATGAGCAGTTCTTC
CDR3: CATSTGQGGDEQFF

J: TRBJ1-2
V: TRBV7-9
size: NA
D: NA
DNA: TGTGCCAGCAGCTTAATCCCGTTCCGGTTTGGCTACACCTTC
CDR3: CASSLIPFRFGYTF

J: TRBJ2-5
V: TRBV7-2
size: NA
D: TRBD2
DNA: TGTGCCAGCAGCAGGCTAGCGGGAAACCAAGAGACCCAGTACTTC
CDR3: CASSRLAGNQETQYF